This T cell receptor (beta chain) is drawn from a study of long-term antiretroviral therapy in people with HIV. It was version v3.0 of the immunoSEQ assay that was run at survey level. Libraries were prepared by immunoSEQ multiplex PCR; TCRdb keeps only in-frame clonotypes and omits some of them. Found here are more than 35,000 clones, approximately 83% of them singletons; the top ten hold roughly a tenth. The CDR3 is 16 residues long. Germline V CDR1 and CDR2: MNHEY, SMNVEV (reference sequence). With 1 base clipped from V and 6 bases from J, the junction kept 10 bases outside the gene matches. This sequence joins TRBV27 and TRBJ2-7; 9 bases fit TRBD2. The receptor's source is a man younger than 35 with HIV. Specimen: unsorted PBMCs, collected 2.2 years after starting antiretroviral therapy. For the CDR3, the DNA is TGTGCCAGCAGTTTATTCGCTAGCGGGATAGAGGGCGAGCAGTACTTC. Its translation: CASSLFASGIEGEQYF.